These T cell receptor beta chains were read from a single sample in a study of blood T cell repertoires in COVID-19. Sequencing used immunoSEQ multiplex PCR; TCRdb keeps in-frame clones, though not all of them. The repertoire holds approximately 220,000 clones, around four fifths seen once, with 5.1% in the top ten. The source material was peripheral blood. These receptors all come from a woman aged 60-70 years who had recovered from COVID-19. Each CDR3 is given with its conserved first and last residue. The order of the fields is J gene, clone size, D gene, V gene, CDR3 DNA, CDR3 protein. The D gene is left open where the match is weak. Not all rows give a size; the values are once, few, many and, for expanded clones, a class.

J: TRBJ1-4; size: .; D: .; V: TRBV25-1; DNA: TGTGCCAGCAGTGTCAACAGAAAACTGTTTTTT; CDR3: CASSVNRKLFF
J: TRBJ1-3; size: .; D: .; V: TRBV5-8; DNA: TGTGCCAGCAGCTTTCCGTTCTCTGGAAACACCATATATTTT; CDR3: CASSFPFSGNTIYF
J: TRBJ1-2; size: few; D: TRBD1; V: TRBV5-1; DNA: TGCGCCAGCAGCCTGGCTGGGACAGGGAACTATGGCTACACCTTC; CDR3: CASSLAGTGNYGYTF
J: TRBJ1-1; size: .; D: TRBD1; V: TRBV28; DNA: TGTGCCAGCAGTGCTGGGACGGGACAGCTTGAAGCTTTCTTT; CDR3: CASSAGTGQLEAFF
J: TRBJ1-6; size: .; D: .; V: TRBV7-2; DNA: TGTGCCAGCAGCTTAATCCCTGGGGTTGGACTCGGTCAGTCACCCCTCCACTTT; CDR3: CASSLIPGVGLGQSPLHF
J: TRBJ2-7; size: .; D: .; V: TRBV2; DNA: TGTGCCAGCACGAGGGTCTCCAACGAGCAGTACTTC; CDR3: CASTRVSNEQYF
J: TRBJ2-1; size: .; D: .; V: TRBV12-3/TRBV12-4; DNA: TGTGCCAGCAGTTTCGCAGATGCCCAATTCTTC; CDR3: CASSFADAQFF
J: TRBJ2-7; size: .; D: .; V: TRBV5-1; DNA: TGCGCCAGCAGCCCAGGGACCCGGGGGTTGATCGAGCAGTACTTC; CDR3: CASSPGTRGLIEQYF
J: TRBJ2-7; size: .; D: TRBD2; V: TRBV9; DNA: TGTGCCAGCAGCCCGGATGGGACTACCGCCTACGAGCAGTACTTC; CDR3: CASSPDGTTAYEQYF
J: TRBJ1-4; size: .; D: .; V: TRBV11-2; DNA: TGTGCCAGCAGCGGCCTGGGCGCTACTAATGAAAAACTGTTTTTT; CDR3: CASSGLGATNEKLFF
J: TRBJ2-3; size: .; D: TRBD2; V: TRBV5-8; DNA: TGTGCCAGCAGCTGGGGACTAGCGGGGGAAGGGGGCACAGATACGCAGTATTTT; CDR3: CASSWGLAGEGGTDTQYF
J: TRBJ1-6; size: .; D: .; V: TRBV18; DNA: TGTGCCAGCTCATCCCGGAGCTCCTATAATTCACCCCTCCACTTT; CDR3: CASSSRSSYNSPLHF
J: TRBJ2-1; size: .; D: .; V: TRBV27; DNA: TGTGCCAGCAGTTTATCGGTATTGAGTGAGCAGTTCTTC; CDR3: CASSLSVLSEQFF
J: TRBJ2-7; size: .; D: TRBD2; V: TRBV6-5; DNA: TGTGCCAGCAAGACTAGCGGTTCCTACGAGCAGTACTTC; CDR3: CASKTSGSYEQYF
J: TRBJ1-2; size: once; D: .; V: TRBV3-1/TRBV3-2; DNA: TGTGCCAGCAGCCTCAGGGTTGACTATGGCTACACCTTC; CDR3: CASSLRVDYGYTF
J: TRBJ2-3; size: once; D: TRBD2; V: TRBV7-9; DNA: TGTGCCAGCAGCTTTCTGACTAGCGGGGGCACAGATACGCAGTATTTT; CDR3: CASSFLTSGGTDTQYF
J: TRBJ2-1; size: .; D: TRBD1; V: TRBV27; DNA: TGTGCCAGCAGTTTTGGGACAGGGACCTACAATGAGCAGTTCTTC; CDR3: CASSFGTGTYNEQFF
J: TRBJ1-1; size: .; D: TRBD1; V: TRBV7-9; DNA: TGTGCCAGCAGCTTATGCGCCTCAGGGGGGTGCACTGAAGCTTTCTTT; CDR3: CASSLCASGGCTEAFF
J: TRBJ1-1; size: .; D: .; V: TRBV21-1; DNA: TGTGCCAGCAGCTCCGCGGGATTTACTGAAGCTTTCTTT; CDR3: CASSSAGFTEAFF
J: TRBJ1-2; size: .; D: .; V: TRBV11-2; DNA: TGTGCCAGCAGCTCCCGGGGAGGCTACACCTTC; CDR3: CASSSRGGYTF
J: TRBJ2-1; size: .; D: TRBD2; V: TRBV13; DNA: TGTGCCAGCAGCACTGGACTAGCGGGGAGGAATGAGCAGTTCTTC; CDR3: CASSTGLAGRNEQFF
J: TRBJ2-3; size: once; D: TRBD2; V: TRBV6-2/TRBV6-3; DNA: TGTGCCAGCAGTTGGGGGAGGGCCCCAAGCACAGATACGCAGTATTTT; CDR3: CASSWGRAPSTDTQYF
J: TRBJ2-7; size: .; D: TRBD1; V: TRBV2; DNA: TGTGCCAGCAGTGAAGCCCGGACAGGGGCTGCCGAGCAGTACTTC; CDR3: CASSEARTGAAEQYF
J: TRBJ1-4; size: .; D: .; V: TRBV20-1; DNA: TGCAGTGCCCCGGCGGCTGAAAAACTGTTTTTT; CDR3: CSAPAAEKLFF
J: TRBJ2-4; size: .; D: TRBD2; V: TRBV11-2; DNA: TGTGCCAGCAGACCCGGGCGGGGGACCGAGCTAGCCAAAAACATTCAGTACTTC; CDR3: CASRPGRGTELAKNIQYF
J: TRBJ1-1; size: .; D: TRBD1; V: TRBV5-5; DNA: TGTGCCAGCAGCTCTCAGGGGGGCACTGAAGCTTTCTTT; CDR3: CASSSQGGTEAFF
J: TRBJ2-3; size: .; D: .; V: TRBV7-9; DNA: TGTGCCAGCAGCCTTGGACAGCGCACAGATACGCAGTATTTT; CDR3: CASSLGQRTDTQYF
J: TRBJ2-5; size: .; D: .; V: TRBV9; DNA: TGTGCCAGCAGCCAGACACTTAACCAAGAGACCCAGTACTTC; CDR3: CASSQTLNQETQYF
J: TRBJ1-5; size: .; D: TRBD1; V: TRBV6-5; DNA: TGTGCCAGCAGGTCAGGGGGCGGGGGCAATCAGCCCCAGCATTTT; CDR3: CASRSGGGGNQPQHF
J: TRBJ1-5; size: .; D: TRBD1; V: TRBV5-1; DNA: TGCGCCAGCAGCCTCGGGACAGGGGTAGGGGAGCAGCCCCAGCATTTT; CDR3: CASSLGTGVGEQPQHF
J: TRBJ1-1; size: .; D: .; V: TRBV10-3; DNA: TGTGCCATCAGTACCAGGGGAACTGAAGCTTTCTTT; CDR3: CAISTRGTEAFF
J: TRBJ2-1; size: .; D: TRBD2; V: TRBV24-1; DNA: TGTGCCACCAGTGATTCGGCGGGGGGGCAGTTCTTC; CDR3: CATSDSAGGQFF
J: TRBJ2-7; size: once; D: .; V: TRBV7-9; DNA: TGTGCCAGCAGCTTAGTTCGACAGGGAGGCTACGAGCAGTACTTC; CDR3: CASSLVRQGGYEQYF
J: TRBJ2-5; size: .; D: TRBD2; V: TRBV5-1; DNA: TGCGCCAGCAGCCAGGGACTAGCGGGGGGTGCGACCCAGTACTTC; CDR3: CASSQGLAGGATQYF
J: TRBJ1-5; size: few; D: .; V: TRBV4-1; DNA: TGCGCCAGCAGCCAGGAACCGGGACACATTATTAGCAATCAGCCCCAGCATTTT; CDR3: CASSQEPGHIISNQPQHF
J: TRBJ2-3; size: .; D: .; V: TRBV7-9; DNA: TGTGCCAGCAGCCATGGCGGGACAGATACGCAGTATTTT; CDR3: CASSHGGTDTQYF
J: TRBJ2-7; size: .; D: TRBD1; V: TRBV18; DNA: TGTGCCAGCTCATCGGGACAGGGGGTTTACTACGAGCAGTACTTC; CDR3: CASSSGQGVYYEQYF
J: TRBJ1-6; size: .; D: TRBD1; V: TRBV30; DNA: TGTGCCTGGAGTAACAGGGGAAATTCACCCCTCCACTTT; CDR3: CAWSNRGNSPLHF
J: TRBJ2-1; size: .; D: TRBD2; V: TRBV4-3; DNA: TGCGCCAGCAGCCAAGAGCCAGCGGGGGGGCAGAATGAGCAGTTCTTC; CDR3: CASSQEPAGGQNEQFF
J: TRBJ2-5; size: once; D: .; V: TRBV9; DNA: TGTGCCAGCAGCTCCTTCTCGGGGGAGCAAGAGACCCAGTACTTC; CDR3: CASSSFSGEQETQYF
J: TRBJ2-5; size: .; D: TRBD2; V: TRBV2; DNA: TGTGCCAGCAGTAGAGGACTAGCGGGACCCCAAGAGACCCAGTACTTC; CDR3: CASSRGLAGPQETQYF